This entry is about one T cell receptor (beta chain). This record belongs to a study of T cell changes during pregnancy in multiple sclerosis. Germline lookup yields CDR1 SGHTS and CDR2 YDEGEE. Between the trimmed V and J ends, which lost 4 bases and 5 bases, there was a span of 11 bases. The CDR3 covers 13 residues. The data were produced by immunoSEQ multiplex PCR, yet TCRdb's version contains in-frame clones alone and is incomplete. Here the sample spans 59,000 or so clones, 80% to 95% being singletons. The receptor was derived from a female donor in good health, enrolled as a control in a pregnancy study. Here the sequenced sample was peripheral blood, taken in the third trimester of pregnancy. J is TRBJ2-3 and V is TRBV5-8; tentative D call: TRBD2 (5 bases). In DNA form, the CDR3 reads TGTGCCAGCAGCCGCGGGCAGGAAGATACGCAGTATTTT. Amino acid sequence: CASSRGQEDTQYF.